The clone carrying this T cell receptor (beta chain) has at least ten counts. Investigators prepared the TCR beta libraries by applying iRepertoire HTBI primers and Arm-PCR of CDR3 regions. A single record per CDR3 protein comes from TCRdb applying MiXCR to the multiplex PCR reads. This sample yields roughly 420,000 distinct CDR3 sequences, of which roughly 15% are seen a single time; roughly 23% belongs to the top ten. The CDR3 runs 16 residues. CDR1 and CDR2 from the germline V gene are SGHTA and FQGNSA. The trim removed 4 bases at V and 10 bases at J, leaving 16 bases unmatched. The sample belongs to a study of regulatory T cells in long-lasting Graves disease. Indicated time point: newly diagnosed GD, antithyroid drugs for less than 3 months. Researchers made the TCR library from RNA that was extracted from PBMCs. The same data also went into a second study, on T cells in Graves' hyperthyroidism and ophthalmopathy.

The clonotype originates from a woman between 18 and 30 years old with Graves disease. The V and J genes are TRBV7-2 and TRBJ2-1; 7 nucleotides match TRBD2. The material was peripheral blood mononuclear cells (PBMCs), obtained at new diagnosis, from a patient treated with antithyroid drugs. Here the CDR3 DNA reads TGTGCCAGCAGCTCCCTCCTTGGGGCGGGAGACCGGGAGCAGTTCTTC. Translated: CASSSLLGAGDREQFF.